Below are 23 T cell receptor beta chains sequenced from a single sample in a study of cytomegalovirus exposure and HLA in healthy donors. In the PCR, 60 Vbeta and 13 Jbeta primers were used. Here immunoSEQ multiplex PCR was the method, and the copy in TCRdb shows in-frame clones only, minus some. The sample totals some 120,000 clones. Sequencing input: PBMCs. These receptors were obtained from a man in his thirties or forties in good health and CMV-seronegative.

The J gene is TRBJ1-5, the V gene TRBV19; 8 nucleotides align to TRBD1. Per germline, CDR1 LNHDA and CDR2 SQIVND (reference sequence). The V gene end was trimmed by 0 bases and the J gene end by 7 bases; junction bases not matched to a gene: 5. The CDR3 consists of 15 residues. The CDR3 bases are TGTGCCAGTAGTATAGATCTCGCAGGGGGCCAGCCCCAGCATTTT. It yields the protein CASSIDLAGGQPQHF. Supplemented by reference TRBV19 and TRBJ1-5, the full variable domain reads DGGITQSPKYLFRKEGQNVTLSCEQNLNHDAMYWYRQDPGQGLRLIYYSQIVNDFQKGDIAEGYSVSREKKESFPLTVTSAQKNPTAFYLCASSIDLAGGQPQHFGDGTRLSIL.

The CDR3 nucleotides are TGTGCCAGCAGGTCCGGGACATATAACTATGGCTACACCTTC. Translated, it gives CASRSGTYNYGYTF. The genes are TRBV28 and TRBJ1-2; the D gene is possibly TRBD1 (6 bases). With 6 bases removed from V and 1 base from J, the gap between germline ends came to 12 bases. This CDR3 has 14 amino acids. In germline, CDR1 is MDHEN, CDR2 SYDVKM.

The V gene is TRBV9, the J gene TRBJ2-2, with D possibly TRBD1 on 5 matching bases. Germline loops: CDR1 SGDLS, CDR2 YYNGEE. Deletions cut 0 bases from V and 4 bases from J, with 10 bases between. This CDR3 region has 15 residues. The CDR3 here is CASSVVPGPTGELFF. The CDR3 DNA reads TGTGCCAGCAGCGTAGTACCAGGGCCCACCGGGGAGCTGTTTTTT.

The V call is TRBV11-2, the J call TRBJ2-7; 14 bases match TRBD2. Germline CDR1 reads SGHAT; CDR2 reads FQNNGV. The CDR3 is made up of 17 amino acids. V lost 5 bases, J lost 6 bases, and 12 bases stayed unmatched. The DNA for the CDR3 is TGTGCCAGCAGCCCCCCCGGGACTAGCGGGAGCCGGTCCGAGCAGTACTTC. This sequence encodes CASSPPGTSGSRSEQYF.

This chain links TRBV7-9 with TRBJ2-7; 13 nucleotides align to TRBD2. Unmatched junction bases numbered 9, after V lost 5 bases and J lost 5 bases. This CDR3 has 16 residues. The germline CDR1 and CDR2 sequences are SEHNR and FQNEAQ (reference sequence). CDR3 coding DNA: TGTGCCAGCAGCGGAAAGTGGACTAGCGGGAGACACGAGCAGTACTTC. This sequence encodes CASSGKWTSGRHEQYF.

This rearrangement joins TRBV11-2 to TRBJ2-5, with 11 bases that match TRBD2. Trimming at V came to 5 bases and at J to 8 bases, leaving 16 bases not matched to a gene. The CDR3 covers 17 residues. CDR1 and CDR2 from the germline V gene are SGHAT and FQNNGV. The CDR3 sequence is CASSPPGTSGPNGTQYF. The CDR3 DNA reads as TGTGCCAGCAGCCCCCCTGGGACTAGCGGCCCGAACGGTACCCAGTACTTC.

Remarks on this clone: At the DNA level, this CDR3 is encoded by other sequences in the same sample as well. This CDR3 reads CSVEETGGSSGANVLTF. As DNA, the CDR3 is TGCAGCGTTGAAGAGACTGGGGGGTCCTCTGGGGCCAACGTCCTGACTTTC. The genes are TRBV29-1 and TRBJ2-6, with D possibly being TRBD2 (6 bases). V lost 0 bases and J 0 bases, leaving 12 bases between the germline ends. The CDR3 loop spans 17 amino acids. Germline V gives CDR1 SQVTM, CDR2 ANQGSEA.

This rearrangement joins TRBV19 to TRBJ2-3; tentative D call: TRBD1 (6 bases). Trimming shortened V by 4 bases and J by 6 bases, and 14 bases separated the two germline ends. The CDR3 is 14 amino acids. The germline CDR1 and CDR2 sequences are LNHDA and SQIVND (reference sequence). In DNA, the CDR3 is TGTGCCAGTAGTAATCGACAGGTTGACGATACGCAGTATTTT. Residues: CASSNRQVDDTQYF.

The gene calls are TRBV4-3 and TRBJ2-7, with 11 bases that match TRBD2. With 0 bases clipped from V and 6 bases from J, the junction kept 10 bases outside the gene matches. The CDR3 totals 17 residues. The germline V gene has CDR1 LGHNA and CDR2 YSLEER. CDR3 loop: CASSQDDGTSGPIEQYF. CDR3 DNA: TGCGCCAGCAGCCAAGATGACGGGACTAGCGGCCCGATCGAGCAGTACTTC.

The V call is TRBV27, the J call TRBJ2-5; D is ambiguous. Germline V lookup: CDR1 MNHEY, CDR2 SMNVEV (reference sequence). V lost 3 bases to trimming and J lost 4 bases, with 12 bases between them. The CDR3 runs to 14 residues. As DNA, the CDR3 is TGTGCCAGCAGTTTCTCTAGTAATTCAGAGACCCAGTACTTC. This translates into CASSFSSNSETQYF.

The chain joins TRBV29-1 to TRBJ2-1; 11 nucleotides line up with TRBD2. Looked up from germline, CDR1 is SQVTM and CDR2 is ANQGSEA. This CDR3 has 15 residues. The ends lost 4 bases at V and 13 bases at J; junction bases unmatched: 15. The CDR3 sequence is CSVGLGTSGASEQFF. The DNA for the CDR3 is TGCAGCGTTGGCTTGGGGACTAGCGGAGCAAGTGAACAGTTCTTC.

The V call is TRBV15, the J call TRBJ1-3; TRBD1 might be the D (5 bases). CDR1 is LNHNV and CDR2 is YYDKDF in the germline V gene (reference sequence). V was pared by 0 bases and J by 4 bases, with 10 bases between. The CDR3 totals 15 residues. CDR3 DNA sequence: TGTGCCACCAGCAGAGATCCCCGGGGGGGAAACACCATATATTTT. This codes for CATSRDPRGGNTIYF.

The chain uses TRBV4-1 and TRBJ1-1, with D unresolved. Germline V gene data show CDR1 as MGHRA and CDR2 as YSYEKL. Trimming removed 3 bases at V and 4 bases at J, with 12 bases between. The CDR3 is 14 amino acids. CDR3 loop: CASSQVQNPTEAFF. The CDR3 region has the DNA TGCGCCAGCAGCCAGGTACAGAACCCCACTGAAGCTTTCTTT.

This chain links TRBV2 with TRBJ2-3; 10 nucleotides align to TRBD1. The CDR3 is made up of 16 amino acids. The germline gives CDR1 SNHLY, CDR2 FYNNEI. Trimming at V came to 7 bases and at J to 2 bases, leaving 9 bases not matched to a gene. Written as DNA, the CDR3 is TGTGCCAGCACCATAACCGGGACAGGGGCCACAGATACGCAGTATTTT. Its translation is CASTITGTGATDTQYF.

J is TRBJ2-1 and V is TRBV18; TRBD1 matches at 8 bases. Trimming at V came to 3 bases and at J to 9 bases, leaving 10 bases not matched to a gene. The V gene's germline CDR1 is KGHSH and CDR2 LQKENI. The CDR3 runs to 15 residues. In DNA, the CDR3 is TGTGCCAGCTCACCCCAGGACAGGGCTTCAGGTGAGCAGTTCTTC. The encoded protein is CASSPQDRASGEQFF.

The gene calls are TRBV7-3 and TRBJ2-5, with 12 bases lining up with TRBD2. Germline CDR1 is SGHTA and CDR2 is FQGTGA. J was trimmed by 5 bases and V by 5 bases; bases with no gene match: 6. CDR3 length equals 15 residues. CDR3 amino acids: CASSELAGGGETQYF. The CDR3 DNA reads TGTGCCAGCAGCGAACTAGCGGGAGGTGGGGAGACCCAGTACTTC.

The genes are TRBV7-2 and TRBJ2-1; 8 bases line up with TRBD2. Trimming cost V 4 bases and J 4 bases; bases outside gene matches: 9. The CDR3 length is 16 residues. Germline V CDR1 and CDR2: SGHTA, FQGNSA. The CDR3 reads CASSSRASGYYNEQFF. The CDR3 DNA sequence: TGTGCCAGCAGCTCACGGGCTAGCGGGTATTACAATGAGCAGTTCTTC.

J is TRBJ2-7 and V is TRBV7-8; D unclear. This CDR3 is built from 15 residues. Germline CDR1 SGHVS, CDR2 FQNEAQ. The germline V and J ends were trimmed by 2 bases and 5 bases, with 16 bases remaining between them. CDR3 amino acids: CASSLMLGKTNEQYF. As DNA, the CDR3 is TGTGCCAGCAGCTTAATGTTAGGCAAAACTAACGAGCAGTACTTC.

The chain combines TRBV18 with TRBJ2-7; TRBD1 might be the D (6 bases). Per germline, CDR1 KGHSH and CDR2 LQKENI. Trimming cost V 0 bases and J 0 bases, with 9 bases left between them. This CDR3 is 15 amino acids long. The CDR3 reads CASSPPKGGSYEQYF. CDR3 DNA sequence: TGTGCCAGCTCACCACCGAAAGGGGGCTCCTACGAGCAGTACTTC.

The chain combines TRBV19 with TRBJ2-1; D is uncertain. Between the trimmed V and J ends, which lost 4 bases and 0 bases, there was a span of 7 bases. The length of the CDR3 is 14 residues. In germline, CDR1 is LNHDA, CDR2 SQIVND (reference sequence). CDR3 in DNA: TGTGCCAGTAGTACCTGGCTCTCCTACAATGAGCAGTTCTTC. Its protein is CASSTWLSYNEQFF. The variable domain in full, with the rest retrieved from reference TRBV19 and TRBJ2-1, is DGGITQSPKYLFRKEGQNVTLSCEQNLNHDAMYWYRQDPGQGLRLIYYSQIVNDFQKGDIAEGYSVSREKKESFPLTVTSAQKNPTAFYLCASSTWLSYNEQFFGPGTRLTVL.

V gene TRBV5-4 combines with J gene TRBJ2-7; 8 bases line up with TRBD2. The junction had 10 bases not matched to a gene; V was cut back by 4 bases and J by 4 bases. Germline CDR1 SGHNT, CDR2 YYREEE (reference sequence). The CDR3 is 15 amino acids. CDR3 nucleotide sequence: TGTGCCAGCAGCGATCTTAGCGGGGTGGGGTACGAGCAGTACTTC. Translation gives CASSDLSGVGYEQYF.

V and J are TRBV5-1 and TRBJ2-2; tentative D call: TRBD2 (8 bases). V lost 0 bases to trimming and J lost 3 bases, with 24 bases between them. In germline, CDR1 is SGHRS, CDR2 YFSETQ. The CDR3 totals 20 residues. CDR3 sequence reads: CASSLAGGTSGSRDTGELFF. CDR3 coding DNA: TGCGCCAGCAGCTTGGCAGGGGGAACTAGCGGCTCCCGGGACACCGGGGAGCTGTTTTTT.

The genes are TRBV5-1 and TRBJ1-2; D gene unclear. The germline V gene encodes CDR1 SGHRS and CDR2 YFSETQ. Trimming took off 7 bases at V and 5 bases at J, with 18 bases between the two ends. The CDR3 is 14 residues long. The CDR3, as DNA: TGCGCCAGCCACGCGGACTCCGGGATGTATGGCTACACCTTC. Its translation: CASHADSGMYGYTF.